This T cell receptor (beta chain) comes out of a study of blood T cells in healthy people across ages. Study-wide results and limits: Long-lived donors exceeded aged donors in naive CD4+ cells and diversity.

At least ten counts were recorded for this clonotype. The target antigen is unknown. There are 13 residues in the CDR3. Germline assignment: CDR1 DFQATT and CDR2 SNEGSKA (reference sequence). Combining a sample-barcoded 5' primer with a J-beta primer mix, a second PCR ran for roughly 7 to 12 cycles. A minimum of 3 million CDR3-containing paired-end reads was obtained for each sample. Each CDR3 protein is one row after TCRdb ran MiXCR on the 5' RACE reads. The repertoire holds around 800,000 distinct CDR3 sequences, with about 53% as singletons. The sample taken for sequencing was blood. This clonotype was sampled from a man of 80 years or more in good health. V gene TRBV20-1 combines with J gene TRBJ1-1, with D perhaps TRBD1 (6 bases). The CDR3 is CSALEGGNTEAFF. For the CDR3, the DNA is TGCAGCGCACTAGAGGGGGGGAACACTGAAGCTTTCTTT.